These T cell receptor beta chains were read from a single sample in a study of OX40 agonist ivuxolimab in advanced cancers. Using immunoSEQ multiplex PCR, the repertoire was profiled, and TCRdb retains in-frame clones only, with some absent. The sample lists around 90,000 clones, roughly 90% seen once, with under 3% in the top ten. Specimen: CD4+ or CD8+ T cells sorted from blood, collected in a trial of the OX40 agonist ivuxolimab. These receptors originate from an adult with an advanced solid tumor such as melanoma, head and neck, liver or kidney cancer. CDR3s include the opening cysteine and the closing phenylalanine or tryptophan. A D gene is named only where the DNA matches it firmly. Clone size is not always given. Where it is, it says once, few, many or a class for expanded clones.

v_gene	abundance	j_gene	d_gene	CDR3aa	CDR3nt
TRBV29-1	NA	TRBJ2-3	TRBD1	CSATSGGDTQYF	TGCAGCGCCACCTCAGGGGGAGATACGCAGTATTTT
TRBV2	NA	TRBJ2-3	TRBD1	CASSEAYRGDTQYF	TGTGCCAGCAGTGAAGCATACAGGGGAGATACGCAGTATTTT
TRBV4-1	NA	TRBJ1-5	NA	CASSQEAAGRAGNQPQHF	TGCGCCAGCAGCCAAGAAGCCGCCGGCAGGGCTGGGAATCAGCCCCAGCATTTT
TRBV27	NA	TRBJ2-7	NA	CASRPGLPTYEQYF	TGTGCCAGCAGACCTGGACTACCTACCTACGAGCAGTACTTC
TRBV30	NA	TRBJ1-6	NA	CAWSSILAVRSPLHF	TGTGCCTGGAGTTCGATCCTTGCGGTGAGGTCACCCCTCCACTTT
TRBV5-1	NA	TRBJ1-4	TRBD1	CASSPQGQGEFEKLFF	TGCGCCAGCAGCCCTCAGGGACAGGGGGAGTTTGAAAAACTGTTTTTT
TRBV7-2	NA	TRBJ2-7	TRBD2	CASSLSSGIGEQYF	TGTGCCAGCAGCTTAAGTAGCGGGATTGGGGAGCAGTACTTC
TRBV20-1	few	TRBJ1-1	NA	CSAIFGTEAFF	TGCAGTGCTATTTTCGGGACAGAAGCTTTCTTT
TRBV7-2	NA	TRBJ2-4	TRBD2	CASSPGSGRARNIQYF	TGTGCCAGCAGCCCCGGTAGCGGGAGGGCCCGGAACATTCAGTACTTC
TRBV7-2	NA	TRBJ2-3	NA	CASSYPGTDTQYF	TGTGCCAGCAGCTACCCCGGGACAGATACGCAGTATTTT
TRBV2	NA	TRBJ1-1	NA	CASSLEGGSFF	TGTGCCAGCAGTCTTGAGGGTGGGTCTTTCTTT
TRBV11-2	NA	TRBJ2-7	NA	CASSLARVRGYEQYF	TGTGCCAGCAGCTTAGCGCGTGTCAGGGGATACGAGCAGTACTTC
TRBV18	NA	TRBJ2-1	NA	CASSPKRDHEQFF	TGTGCCAGCTCACCTAAGAGGGACCATGAGCAGTTCTTC
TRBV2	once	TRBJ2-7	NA	CASSGVDYEQYF	TGTGCCAGCAGTGGAGTAGACTACGAGCAGTACTTC
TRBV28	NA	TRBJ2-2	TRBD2	CASSLRLTSGGELFF	TGTGCCAGCAGTTTAAGGTTGACTAGCGGCGGGGAGCTGTTTTTT
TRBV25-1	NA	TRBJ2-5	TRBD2	CASSESGLAGVGETQYF	TGTGCCAGCAGTGAATCAGGACTAGCGGGAGTCGGGGAGACCCAGTACTTC
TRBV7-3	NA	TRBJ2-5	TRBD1	CASSPQRGRGRGTQYF	TGTGCCAGCAGTCCTCAACGGGGCAGGGGGCGAGGGACCCAGTACTTC
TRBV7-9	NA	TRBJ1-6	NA	CASSLDSANSPLHF	TGTGCCAGCAGCTTGGACAGTGCTAATTCACCCCTCCACTTT
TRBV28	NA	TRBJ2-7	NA	CASSLSDSYEQYF	TGTGCCAGCAGTTTATCGGACTCCTACGAGCAGTACTTC
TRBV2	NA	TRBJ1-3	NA	CASSPARGSGNTIYF	TGTGCCAGCAGCCCGGCCCGGGGCTCTGGAAACACCATATATTTT
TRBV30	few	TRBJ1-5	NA	CAWGTVNQPQHF	TGTGCCTGGGGGACGGTAAATCAGCCCCAGCATTTT
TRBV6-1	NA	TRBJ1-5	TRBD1	CASTRGRFQPQHF	TGTGCCAGCACCAGGGGGAGGTTTCAGCCCCAGCATTTT
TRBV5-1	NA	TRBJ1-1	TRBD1	CASSLGDRDRTEAFF	TGCGCCAGCAGCTTGGGGGACAGGGATAGGACTGAAGCTTTCTTT
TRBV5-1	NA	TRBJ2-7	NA	CASSLGPDRLYEQYF	TGCGCCAGCAGCTTGGGACCCGACCGCCTTTACGAGCAGTACTTC
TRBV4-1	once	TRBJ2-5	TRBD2	CASSQEASGIWETQYF	TGCGCCAGCAGCCAAGAGGCTAGCGGGATTTGGGAGACCCAGTACTTC
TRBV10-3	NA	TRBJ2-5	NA	CAISGSWQAGHQETQYF	TGTGCCATCAGTGGTTCTTGGCAGGCCGGCCACCAAGAGACCCAGTACTTC
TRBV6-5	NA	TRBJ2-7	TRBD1	CASSYKRTGAEQYF	TGTGCCAGCAGTTACAAGCGGACAGGGGCCGAGCAGTACTTC
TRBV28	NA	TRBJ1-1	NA	CASSPTRGGGTEAFF	TGTGCCAGCAGTCCTACCCGGGGCGGGGGTACTGAAGCTTTCTTT
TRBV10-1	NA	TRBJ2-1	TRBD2	CASSGGLAGGDEQFF	TGCGCCAGCAGTGGGGGACTAGCGGGAGGTGATGAGCAGTTCTTC
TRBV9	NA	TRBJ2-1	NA	CASNRDFFSYNEQFF	TGTGCCAGCAACCGGGACTTTTTCTCCTACAATGAGCAGTTCTTC
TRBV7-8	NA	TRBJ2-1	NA	CASSRGGEQFF	TGTGCCAGCAGCAGAGGCGGTGAGCAGTTCTTC
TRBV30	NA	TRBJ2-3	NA	CAWRLANTDTQYF	TGTGCCTGGAGGCTAGCGAACACAGATACGCAGTATTTT
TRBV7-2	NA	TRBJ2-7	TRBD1	CASSPRGLNLGYEQYF	TGTGCCAGCAGCCCAAGGGGGCTCAACCTAGGATACGAGCAGTACTTC
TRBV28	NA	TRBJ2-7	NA	CATEDPLRGEQYF	TGTGCCACTGAGGACCCACTCAGGGGCGAGCAGTACTTC
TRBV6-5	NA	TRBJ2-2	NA	CASRSGLPAGELFF	TGTGCCAGCAGATCGGGACTGCCGGCCGGGGAGCTGTTTTTT
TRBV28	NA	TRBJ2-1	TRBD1	CASSEWDRNNEQFF	TGTGCCAGCAGTGAATGGGACAGAAACAATGAGCAGTTCTTC
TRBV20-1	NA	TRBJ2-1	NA	CSARGYNEQFF	TGCAGTGCTAGAGGCTACAATGAGCAGTTCTTC
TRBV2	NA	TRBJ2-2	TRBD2	CASRGLAGTGELFF	TGTGCCAGCAGGGGACTAGCGGGTACCGGGGAGCTGTTTTTT
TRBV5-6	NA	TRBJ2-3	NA	CASSSGGAGNTQYF	TGTGCCAGCAGCTCCGGTGGGGCAGGCAATACGCAGTATTTT
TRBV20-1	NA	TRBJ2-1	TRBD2	CSAEGLSEQFF	TGCAGTGCTGAGGGACTATCTGAGCAGTTCTTC
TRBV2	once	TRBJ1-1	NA	CASTGMNTEAFF	TGTGCCAGCACCGGAATGAACACTGAAGCTTTCTTT
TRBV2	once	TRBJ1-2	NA	CASRSYGNDGYTF	TGTGCCAGCAGAAGCTACGGAAATGATGGCTACACCTTC
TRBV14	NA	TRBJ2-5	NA	CASSQGGTVETQYF	TGTGCCAGCAGCCAAGGCGGGACAGTAGAGACCCAGTACTTC
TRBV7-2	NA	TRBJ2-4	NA	CASSLPGLGVQYF	TGTGCCAGCAGCTTGCCCGGGTTGGGCGTTCAGTACTTC
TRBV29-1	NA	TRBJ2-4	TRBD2	CSAKRGPGNIQYF	TGCAGCGCCAAGCGGGGTCCAGGTAACATTCAGTACTTC
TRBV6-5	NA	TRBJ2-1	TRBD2	CASNGRAGGPNEQFF	TGTGCCAGCAATGGGAGGGCGGGAGGGCCCAATGAGCAGTTCTTC
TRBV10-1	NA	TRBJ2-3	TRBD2	CASSEFGLAGNTDTQYF	TGCGCCAGCAGTGAGTTTGGGCTAGCGGGAAACACAGATACGCAGTATTTT
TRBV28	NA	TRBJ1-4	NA	CASRPGQTNEKLFF	TGTGCCAGCCGCCCCGGGCAGACTAATGAAAAACTGTTTTTT
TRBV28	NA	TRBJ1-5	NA	CASSFTGWNQPQHF	TGTGCCAGCAGTTTTACAGGGTGGAATCAGCCCCAGCATTTT
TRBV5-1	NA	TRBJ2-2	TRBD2	CASSVSGTSAANTGELFF	TGCGCCAGCAGCGTTTCCGGGACTAGCGCAGCGAACACCGGGGAGCTGTTTTTT